This T cell receptor (beta chain) was captured by sequencing in a study of T cells in Graves' hyperthyroidism and ophthalmopathy (dated by TCRdb to about 2019). The study in broad terms: Peripheral blood samples were taken at the time of initial diagnosis, prior to any treatment. To identify TCR V-J signatures that set the groups apart, the researchers used a discovery cohort of 100 patients, made up of approximately 43 with Graves' ophthalmopathy and 55 to 65 with stable Graves' hyperthyroidism. An independent validation cohort of under 20 hyperthyroidism patients and 17 patients who later progressed to ophthalmopathy tested prospective prediction of ophthalmopathy. The approximately 90 discovery patients were divided at random into training and test sets in a 7:3 ratio. The study also compared thyroid tissue and blood T-cell repertoires from five or six Graves' hyperthyroidism patients. After blood sampling, hyperthyroidism patients were treated with methimazole at a starting dose of 30 mg daily, and ophthalmopathy patients were treated with high-dose intravenous methylprednisolone. According to the paper, TCR Vbeta CDR3 sequencing was carried out on some 130 peripheral blood samples, which came from more than 40 ophthalmopathy, around 75 hyperthyroidism and roughly 17 progressor patients. Broader findings and caveats from the paper: During validation, the model predicted progression to ophthalmopathy a median of approximately six months ahead of onset, with almost 71% sensitivity and 72.22% specificity. Blood samples also contained most of the expanded thyroid clonotypes (frequency above 0.001), which suggests that blood repertoires may reflect thyroid immune responses. No statistical method was used to fix the sample size in advance, and group allocation was not hidden from the investigators. A 13 V-J signature model separated ophthalmopathy from stable hyperthyroidism, with roughly 88% sensitivity and about 81% specificity in cross-validation and 80%/75% in testing.

In the ophthalmopathy patients, disease was moderately to severely active, with a Clinical Activity Score of 3 or more, a NOSPECS grade of 4 or more, and a duration of less than 3 months. The study excluded patients with uncontrolled infections, other autoimmune diseases, pregnancy or lactation. Diagnoses relied on clinical symptoms, serum thyroxine and TRAb, thyroid ultrasound and orbital computed tomography. PBMCs were separated from under 11 ml of fresh peripheral blood using Ficoll-Paque density gradient centrifugation. Total RNA was extracted using Trizol reagent, and RNA quality was assessed on an Agilent 2100 Bioanalyzer. CDR1 is given as SGHTA and CDR2 as FQGNSA, both from the germline V gene. Measured from the cysteine to the phenylalanine, the CDR3 is 14 residues long. Only the CDR3 part of the read is kept: 42 bases, read in frame from the first base. V loses 0 bases, J loses 5 bases, and the germline ends lie 10 bases apart.

TCR beta CDR3 regions were amplified from RNA transcripts. The first round of RT-PCR for the TCR CDR3 was performed with the HTBI primer set and the Qiagen OneStep RT-PCR kit. A second multiplex PCR round built the libraries, followed by size selection and purification. Sequencing of the libraries was done on an Illumina HiSeq2000 using paired-end 100 bp reads. From the authors' description of their analysis: SOAPnuke was used to process the raw data, with reads discarded if the reads contained adapters or uncalled bases, had a mean Phred below 15, or lacked an exact constant-primer or identifier match. COPE v1.2.5 was used to merge the high-quality paired reads, and each unique nucleotide sequence was defined as a clonotype. MiTCR v1.1 was used to align the clonotypes against IMGT TRBV, TRBD and TRBJ reference segments. Analysis was restricted to V-J combinations with a frequency above 0.0001, which covered 98% to 99.2% of repertoires. The TCS score was defined as the ratio of F50 (clonal expansion) to E x V (chaos), calculated using BLOSUM62-based TCRdist between CDR3 peptides within each V-J. Welch's t-statistics and random forest reduced 450 to 600 V-J features to 10 to 15, which were used in a naive Bayes classifier (R e1071). The public reads were run again by TCRdb, first through fastp at Q25 and then through MiXCR, and only productive beta chains were kept. Identical CDR3 protein sequences are pooled into one entry, listed with their most common genes and DNA. TCRdb, rather than the study authors, made the V and J calls. This sample has roughly 240,000 distinct CDR3 sequences in its table, and about 25% of those were observed once. The ten largest account for approximately 35% of the sample.

This clonotype appeared many times. What antigen it recognizes has not been identified. The sample holds no much larger clone one base away, and base qualities are not on file. The specimen sequenced was blood. This clonotype was sampled from a woman aged 40 to 50 with Graves' ophthalmopathy. The V and J genes are TRBV7-2 and TRBJ1-2, with TRBD1 as a weak D call on 5 bases. The DNA sequence is as follows: TGTGCCAGCAGCTTAGCGGGGACCGATTATGGCTACACCTTC. Translated, this gives CASSLAGTDYGYTF.